The 5 T cell receptor beta chains below all came from one sample that was sequenced in a study of blood T cell repertoires in COVID-19. Clones were read by immunoSEQ multiplex PCR, and TCRdb kept only the in-frame ones, dropping some. The table lists about 250,000 clones, 80% to 90% of them singletons. Sample: peripheral blood. The receptors were sampled from a man older than 75 with acute or convalescent COVID-19.

V is TRBV5-6 and J is TRBJ2-6, with TRBD1 identical over 8 bases. V shed 4 bases and J 0 bases; nucleotides not matched to a gene: 6. The CDR3 runs 17 residues. CDR1 is SGHDT, CDR2 YYEEEE, per germline. CDR3 DNA: TGTGCCAGCAGCCTCCGGACAGGGACCTCTGGGGCCAACGTCCTGACTTTC. This sequence encodes CASSLRTGTSGANVLTF.

The chain has TRBV2 and TRBJ2-1; 11 positions agree with TRBD2. V lost 6 bases and J lost 4; bases outside the gene matches: 8. The CDR3 has 16 amino acids. Germline V gene lookup returns CDR1 SNHLY and CDR2 FYNNEI. The DNA for the CDR3 is TGTGCCAGCAGATGGCTAGCGGGGGGCGAATACAATGAGCAGTTCTTC. This translates into CASRWLAGGEYNEQFF.

V usage is TRBV2 and J usage is TRBJ1-3; 7 bases agree with TRBD1. Per the germline V gene, CDR1 is SNHLY and CDR2 is FYNNEI. V was pared by 7 bases and J by 0 bases, with 0 bases of the junction left unmatched. This CDR3 comprises 13 residues. CDR3 nucleotides: TGTGCCAGCACAGGGGGCTCTGGAAACACCATATATTTT. It codes for CASTGGSGNTIYF.

This rearrangement joins TRBV28 to TRBJ2-7; maybe TRBD1 (5 bases). The CDR3 is 15 residues long. Germline lookup yields CDR1 MDHEN and CDR2 SYDVKM. V shed 2 bases and J shed 2 bases, with 13 bases lying between them. The CDR3 bases are TGTGCCAGCAGTTTAAGGGGTAGGCCCGCCTACGAGCAGTACTTC. Translating it yields CASSLRGRPAYEQYF.

This chain links TRBV6-5 with TRBJ1-5; 8 positions agree with TRBD1. The germline V gene has CDR1 MNHEY and CDR2 SVGAGI. This CDR3 contains 14 residues. The ends lost 9 bases at V and 0 bases at J; junction bases unmatched: 4. The CDR3, as DNA: TGTGCCAGTGGGGACAGGCATAGCAATCAGCCCCAGCATTTT. Its protein is CASGDRHSNQPQHF.